Described below is a single T cell receptor (beta chain) sequence and its context. The clone's antigen remains unknown. No qualities accompany the bases; no much larger clone lies one base away. The data were taken from a study of cytomegalovirus exposure and HLA in healthy donors (dated by TCRdb to 2016 to 2017). General notes on the study: According to an earlier analysis of 587 of the donors, 200 million or so T cells yielded roughly 100 million unique TCR beta sequences and 250 to 350 Gb of sequence data. In addition to the first cohort of roughly 670 subjects, a separate validation cohort of 120 different subjects was used. Among 300 to 500 genotyped donors of the cohort, an average of approximately 240,000 unique TCR beta nucleotide sequences was sequenced per donor, of which roughly 17% were non-productive. Class I and class II HLA loci were covered by the typing at four-digit resolution. Because of strong linkage in the cohort, roughly five DR-DQ haplotypes were treated as single units for association and clustering. Rather than drawing on any new phenotypic data, the later analysis identified candidate immune exposures from TCR beta sequences and the way those sequences occurred across donors. High-throughput TCR immunosequencing, statistical association of individual TCRs with disease status, and machine learning were combined to predict cytomegalovirus infection status. Donor age, sex, ethnicity and CMV serostatus were compiled together with the repertoire data. An early release covering over 500 HLA-typed donors comprised about 300 gigabases of sequencing data and approximately 80 million unique TCR sequences. In a later analysis, previously published TCR beta repertoires from 666 donors were re-analyzed and high-resolution HLA genotyping was added so that TCR occurrence patterns could be studied. Typing coverage varied by locus: roughly 620-640 donors for A, B, C, DRB1 and DQB1; 522 for DQA1; nearly 610 for DPA1; fewer than 480 for DPB1. The study used immunosequencing to profile the T cell repertoires of under 700 subjects and linked those repertoires to cytomegalovirus serostatus. The study aimed to test whether cataloging public T cell receptors could reveal signatures of past pathogen exposure. All discovery cohort repertoires had been generated using a single sequencing platform. In an earlier analysis of 500 to 650 of the donors, high-throughput TCR beta sequencing was used to judge whether each TCR beta V gene segment behaved as functional or pseudogenic. A later genetic analysis used genome-wide SNP genotypes for about three fifths of the 666 donors, treating that subset as a discovery cohort. Of the roughly 400 genotyped donors, approximately 80% fell in the genetic ancestry cluster associated with self-reported Caucasian donors.

The cohort comprised more than 550 healthy bone marrow donors. At the time of sampling, every cohort member was nominally healthy, though immune exposures that went unrecorded were likely present. The donor tested CMV seronegative and was one of the 352 seronegative cohort members. A peripheral blood sample was provided by each donor, and peripheral blood mononuclear cells were used for TCR beta sequencing. The Qiagen DNeasy Blood Extraction Kit was used to extract genomic DNA from the blood cell samples. Results and caveats for the whole study, not just this receptor: Some 15 rarely observed V segments, including chromosome 9 orphons, were excluded from the earlier analysis of almost 600 of the donors because counts were too low. In this cohort, only TCR beta chains were sequenced, and detectable features were limited by the absence of alpha or paired-chain data. Specific HLA alleles were associated with more than 15,000 TCR beta sequences at a false discovery rate of 0.05 in a later analysis. The study gave a list of over 150 TCR beta chains associated with cytomegalovirus. Because HLA typing was unavailable for some donors at each locus, only the typed subset was used in association tests. A further reported finding was that TCR beta sequences accurately predicted the HLA-A and HLA-B alleles for most subjects in the first cohort. In an earlier analysis of about 600 of the donors, most TCR beta V segments appeared in productive rearrangements about 90% or about 30% of the time, broadly matching IMGT annotations. The classifier was reported to diagnose cytomegalovirus status with high specificity and sensitivity in both the original and validation cohorts. An association between a missense DCLRE1C variant and V-gene and J-gene trimming of TCR beta chains was found in a later genetic analysis and replicated in an independent cohort. A later genetic analysis reported fewer N-insertions in productive TCRs among donors in an Asian-associated ancestry cluster than the approximately 670-donor mean. According to a later analysis, TCR association rates differed among HLA loci, with DRB1 alleles showing the most associated TCRs and HLA-C alleles showing the fewest. Correlated functional status among segregating V segments might be attributable to linkage disequilibrium, but an unknown experimental factor could not be ruled out. The 87-base-pair reads could not distinguish some IMGT-functional V segments, including TRBV6-2 and TRBV6-3, so those segments were excluded. In a later analysis, HLA-associated TCR beta chains were found to be more clonally expanded and to have lower generation probabilities than equally common non-associated chains. Strong co-occurrence of HLA alleles, especially DR and DQ, made assigning TCR associations to individual alleles difficult. While some public TCRs were present in many individuals, most TCR sequences turned up only very rarely across donors. A cluster of highly shared sequence variants was judged likely to be a technical artifact of the sequencing pipeline. A later analysis reported that several top co-occurrence clusters appeared linked to parvovirus B19, influenza, CMV and Epstein-Barr virus. The authors suggested that the approach could potentially be extended to other disease states and immunological phenotypes. Roughly uniform sequencing depth across donors was assumed in presence/absence analyses, although this assumption may not hold. For the cohort, immune exposure information was limited to CMV serostatus. Most CMV-associated TCR beta chains appeared to be HLA-restricted in a later analysis, and the HLA associations seemed to be driven largely by CMV exposure. In vitro tests confirmed that a few of the cytomegalovirus-associated TCR beta chains recognize cytomegalovirus antigens.

Based on the germline V gene (reference sequence), the CDR1 and CDR2 sequences are MNHEY and SMNVEV. The V end loses 9 bases and the J end loses 9 bases, and a stretch of 18 bases separates them. The CDR3 runs 13 residues from the cysteine to the phenylalanine. Just the 39-base CDR3 DNA is kept, in frame starting at base 1. Libraries were prepared through the immunoSEQ multiplex PCR assay. The multiplex PCR relied on a mix of 60 forward primers for TCR Vbeta segments and 13 reverse primers for TCR Jbeta segments. A multiplex PCR assay on genomic DNA amplified the CDR3 region of rearranged TCR beta genes. On the Illumina HiSeq System, the amplified TCR beta libraries were sequenced as 87-base-pair reads. From the authors' description of their analysis: A later analysis tallied roughly 78 million unique TCR beta chains across the 666 repertoires, and about 10 million of those chains were shared by two or more donors. Raw reads were error-corrected and collapsed into unique sequences by a nearest-neighbor algorithm in which closely related sequences were merged to remove PCR and sequencing errors. CDR3 sequences were aligned to IMGT reference sequences to assign V, D and J gene segments. For a sequence to be retained, at least a six-nucleotide match to both a V gene segment and a J gene segment was required. A rearrangement was called productive if the CDR3 had no stop codons and remained in frame with V and J, and every other rearrangement was called non-productive. Following IMGT convention, CDR3 was defined as the stretch from the second conserved V-encoded cysteine to the conserved J-encoded phenylalanine. In an earlier analysis of 550 to 650 of the donors, sequences lacking an unambiguous match to a single V gene segment were excluded. In an earlier analysis of approximately 500 of the donors, a V segment was called functional when productive rearrangements were above 56.7%, and segregating when the standard deviation between donors exceeded 5%. To diagnose cytomegalovirus status from the catalog of TCR beta chain sequences, a statistical classification framework was built. In a later analysis, V and J genes were assigned by comparing TCR nucleotide sequences against IMGT/GENE-DB human TR gene sequences. Using the TCRdist pipeline, a later analysis assigned CDR3 sequences along with most-parsimonious VDJ recombination scenarios. In a later analysis, every TCR beta chain was defined by the combination of its CDR3 amino acid sequence and its V-gene family, and reads without a unique V-gene family were dropped. In a later analysis, 450 to 600 highly shared, low-generation-probability nucleotide sequences were removed to address suspected cross-contamination and a sequencing artifact. In a later analysis, a clonal expansion index was calculated for each public chain from normalized within-repertoire ranks of inferred template counts. In a later analysis, generation probabilities were computed with a VDJ recombination model fitted to out-of-frame rearrangements, and the resulting probabilities were checked against IGoR. In a later analysis, hypergeometric tests were used to score TCR-TCR, TCR-HLA and TCR-CMV co-occurrence, with a repertoire-size bias correction applied to TCR pairs. In a later analysis, false discovery rates were estimated by permuting HLA or CMV assignments 20 times. In a later analysis, co-occurring TCRs were grouped using DBSCAN, and TCRdist sequence similarity was added for clustering within HLA-allele-positive subsets. Repertoires with fewer than 30,000 or more than 120,000 public chains were left out of co-occurrence clustering, as were a handful of repertoires with anomalous nucleotide sharing. TCRdb obtained this table from immuneACCESS and retained in-frame rearrangements with V and J assigned. These tables miss some clones; where compared with another copy, unresolved V genes account for less than half of the shortfall, and the remainder is unexplained. V, J and clone size were drawn from that table, and D and trimming were deduced from the DNA. For this sample there are approximately 150,000 clones; approximately 79% appear just once. Clones ranked in the top ten supply around 2.3% of the sample.

The receptor's source is a male donor in good health and CMV-seronegative. Sequenced: PBMCs. This sequence uses TRBV27 and TRBJ1-5, with the D segment identity uncertain. The CDR3 region reads CASADTYNWPQHF. Read as DNA, the sequence is TGTGCCAGTGCCGACACCTATAATTGGCCCCAGCATTTT.